Listed below are T cell receptor beta chains from one sample, sequenced in a study of Ad26.COV2.S vaccination and SARS-CoV-2 variants. Some clones are missing from TCRdb's copy, which holds only in-frame ones; the method was immunoSEQ multiplex PCR. The profile shows around 420,000 clones, 88% of them singletons. The sequencing used peripheral blood, collected in a trial of Ad26.COV2.S vaccine versus placebo. Receptor source: a person aged 18-60 years who received the Ad26.COV2.S COVID-19 vaccine or a placebo. CDR3s include the opening cysteine and the closing phenylalanine or tryptophan. The order of the fields is V gene, clone size, D gene, J gene, CDR3 DNA, CDR3 protein. The D gene is left open where the match is weak. Size tells how often a clone was seen (once, few, many) or the class of an expanded clone, and some rows leave it out.

V gene: TRBV7-9; clone size: -; D gene: TRBD1; J gene: TRBJ1-6; CDR3 DNA: TGTGCCAGCAGCTGGGACAGGGGCTCCTATAATTCACCCCTCCACTTT; CDR3 protein: CASSWDRGSYNSPLHF
V gene: TRBV6-1; clone size: -; D gene: -; J gene: TRBJ2-7; CDR3 DNA: TGTGCCAGCAGTGAAGCGCTTAGGAGGGGCTACGAGCAGTACTTC; CDR3 protein: CASSEALRRGYEQYF
V gene: TRBV6-5; clone size: -; D gene: -; J gene: TRBJ1-6; CDR3 DNA: TGTGCCAGCAATACGGCTTATAATTCACCCCTCCACTTT; CDR3 protein: CASNTAYNSPLHF
V gene: TRBV5-1; clone size: -; D gene: -; J gene: TRBJ2-7; CDR3 DNA: TGCGCCAGCAGCCCCTCCGGGAGCTCCTACGAGCAGTACTTC; CDR3 protein: CASSPSGSSYEQYF
V gene: TRBV11-2; clone size: -; D gene: -; J gene: TRBJ2-5; CDR3 DNA: TGTGCCAGCAGCTTATATCGGGGGGCAGGGGAGACCCAGTACTTC; CDR3 protein: CASSLYRGAGETQYF
V gene: TRBV4-2; clone size: -; D gene: TRBD2; J gene: TRBJ2-3; CDR3 DNA: TGTGCCAGCAGCCAAGCAGTCCTAGCGGGGAGCACAGATACGCAGTATTTT; CDR3 protein: CASSQAVLAGSTDTQYF
V gene: TRBV28; clone size: few; D gene: -; J gene: TRBJ2-5; CDR3 DNA: TGTGCCAGCAGTTTCAGGGGCCCCCGGGAGACCCAGTACTTC; CDR3 protein: CASSFRGPRETQYF
V gene: TRBV7-3; clone size: -; D gene: -; J gene: TRBJ2-7; CDR3 DNA: TGTGCCAGCAGCCCGAGGGCGGGGATCCTCTACGAGCAGTACTTC; CDR3 protein: CASSPRAGILYEQYF
V gene: TRBV2; clone size: -; D gene: -; J gene: TRBJ1-5; CDR3 DNA: TGTGCCAGCCGGCAAGTACAGGGAGGAGGCAATCAGCCCCAGCATTTT; CDR3 protein: CASRQVQGGGNQPQHF
V gene: TRBV4-3; clone size: -; D gene: TRBD1; J gene: TRBJ2-7; CDR3 DNA: TGCGCCAGCAGCCAAGGACTGACCGGGACAGGCCACTACGAGCAGTACTTC; CDR3 protein: CASSQGLTGTGHYEQYF
V gene: TRBV4-3; clone size: -; D gene: TRBD1; J gene: TRBJ1-6; CDR3 DNA: TGCGCCAGCAGCCAAGAACAGGGGGCGAATTCACCCCTCCACTTT; CDR3 protein: CASSQEQGANSPLHF
V gene: TRBV7-9; clone size: -; D gene: -; J gene: TRBJ2-5; CDR3 DNA: TGTGCCAGCAGACCCCGGGACCAAGAGACCCAGTACTTC; CDR3 protein: CASRPRDQETQYF
V gene: TRBV5-1; clone size: -; D gene: TRBD1; J gene: TRBJ2-7; CDR3 DNA: TGCGCCAGCAGCTTGGGGACAGGGGCCGAGCAGTACTTC; CDR3 protein: CASSLGTGAEQYF
V gene: TRBV28; clone size: once; D gene: TRBD2; J gene: TRBJ2-3; CDR3 DNA: TGTGCCAGCAGACATGGGGGGGATAGCACAGATACGCAGTATTTT; CDR3 protein: CASRHGGDSTDTQYF
V gene: TRBV19; clone size: -; D gene: -; J gene: TRBJ1-2; CDR3 DNA: TGTGCCACCGCTCGAGAGGCTAACTATGGCTACACCTTC; CDR3 protein: CATAREANYGYTF